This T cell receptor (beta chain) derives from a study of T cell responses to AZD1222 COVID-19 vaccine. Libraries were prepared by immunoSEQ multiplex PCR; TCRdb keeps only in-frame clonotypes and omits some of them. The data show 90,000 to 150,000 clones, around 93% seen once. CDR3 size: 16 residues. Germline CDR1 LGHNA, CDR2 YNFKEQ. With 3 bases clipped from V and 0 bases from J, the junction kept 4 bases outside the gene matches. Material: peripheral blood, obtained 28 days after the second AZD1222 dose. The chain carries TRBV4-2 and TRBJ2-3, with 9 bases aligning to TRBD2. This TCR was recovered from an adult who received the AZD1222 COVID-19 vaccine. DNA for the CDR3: TGTGCCAGCAGCCAGAGACTAGCGGAGAGCACAGATACGCAGTATTTT. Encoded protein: CASSQRLAESTDTQYF.